One sample yielded the 17 T cell receptor beta chains listed below, sequenced in a study of CXCR3-negative and CXCR3-positive naive CD8 T cells. The authors made the TRB cDNA libraries by 5' RACE using UMI labels. TCRdb re-analyzed the 5' RACE reads; it lists each CDR3 protein once, without DNA. This table lists over 100,000 distinct CDR3 sequences. Sequencing was carried out using naive CXCR3- CD8+ T cells from blood. Sample subset: CD45RO-CCR7+CD27+CD95- naive CD8+ T cells lacking CXCR3 (TNR3-). These receptor sequences come from a human donor in good health. Some clones in this sample may be carry-over from other donors' samples.

The genes are TRBV7-9 and TRBJ1-1; no DNA is available, so the TRBD1 call from TCRdb remains unchecked. The CDR3 has 16 residues. CDR1 SEHNR and CDR2 FQNEAQ come from the germline V gene (reference sequence). The CDR3 protein is CASSPNNRVEGTEAFF.

The V and J genes are TRBV29-1 and TRBJ2-1; the D call of TRBD2 rests on TCRdb alone, since no DNA is present to check it. The CDR3 is 14 amino acids. Germline V lookup: CDR1 SQVTM, CDR2 ANQGSEA. The CDR3 sequence is CSGLGGPTYNEQFF.

V is TRBV4-1 and J is TRBJ1-2. CDR1 is MGHRA and CDR2 is YSYEKL in the germline V gene. CDR3 length: 12 amino acids. CDR3 sequence reads: CASSQDPYGYTF.

This chain uses TRBV3-1 with TRBJ1-1. Germline V CDR1 and CDR2: LGHDT, YNNKEL (reference sequence). The CDR3 runs to 15 residues. This CDR3 is CASSQESLRNTEAFF.

V and J are TRBV24-1 and TRBJ2-2; TCRdb selects TRBD1, and the lack of DNA leaves this call unchecked. Germline V gives CDR1 KGHDR, CDR2 SFDVKD. The CDR3 length is 15 residues. The CDR3 loop is CATSDPGKGPGELFF.

This chain links TRBV5-5 with TRBJ2-1; TCRdb names TRBD2, which stays unverified in the absence of DNA. Germline CDR1 and CDR2: SGHKS and YYEKEE (reference sequence). This CDR3 is built from 13 residues. This CDR3 reads CASSLDRPLEQFF.

V usage is TRBV5-5 and J usage is TRBJ1-1; no DNA is available, so the TRBD1 call from TCRdb remains unchecked. The CDR3 consists of 14 residues. CDR1 SGHKS and CDR2 YYEKEE come from the germline V gene (reference sequence). CDR3 protein: CASSLGDSLIGAFF.

This chain joins TRBV12-3 or TRBV12-4 and TRBJ2-7; there is no DNA to check the TCRdb D call of TRBD1. CDR3 length: 15 amino acids. This CDR3 reads CASSCPQQGDYEQYF.

The chain couples TRBV6-5 to TRBJ2-1; TCRdb proposes TRBD1, but this gene call is untestable without DNA. The V gene's germline CDR1 is MNHEY and CDR2 SVGAGI. The CDR3 extends over 16 amino acids. The CDR3 here is CASSYLPAGNYNEQFF.

The chain is built from TRBV4-3 and TRBJ2-3; TCRdb selects TRBD1, and the lack of DNA leaves this call unchecked. Germline values: CDR1 LGHNA, CDR2 YSLEER. This CDR3 region has 19 residues. CDR3 region: CASSGTRQGDYIGTDTQYF.

The chain uses TRBV5-5 and TRBJ2-5; the TCRdb call, TRBD1, lacks DNA for checking. CDR3 length: 15 amino acids. Germline loops: CDR1 SGHKS, CDR2 YYEKEE (reference sequence). The chain's CDR3 is CASSNRQGGQETQYF.

This chain links TRBV5-5 with TRBJ2-1; with no DNA, the TCRdb D assignment of TRBD1 cannot be verified. The CDR3 extends over 16 amino acids. Germline lookup yields CDR1 SGHKS and CDR2 YYEKEE (reference sequence). CDR3 loop: CASSLATGGSYNEQFF. Combining the CDR3 with reference TRBV5-5 and TRBJ2-1 gives the whole variable domain DAGVTQSPTHLIKTRGQQVTLRCSPISGHKSVSWYQQVLGQGPQFIFQYYEKEERGRGNFPDRFSARQFPNYSSELNVNALLLGDSALYLCASSLATGGSYNEQFFGPGTRLTVL.

The rearrangement links TRBV4-1 to TRBJ1-1; TCRdb designates TRBD1, a call that cannot be tested without DNA. Germline V gene data show CDR1 as MGHRA and CDR2 as YSYEKL. The CDR3 has 17 residues. The CDR3 sequence is CASSQEGGGPGYTEAFF.

The chain combines TRBV19 with TRBJ1-1; TCRdb's assignment of TRBD1 cannot be checked, as there is no DNA. The length of the CDR3 is 15 residues. The germline gives CDR1 LNHDA, CDR2 SQIVND (reference sequence). CDR3 sequence: CASSIGTGSYTEAFF. Looking up the rest from reference TRBV19 and TRBJ1-1 gives the full variable domain: DGGITQSPKYLFRKEGQNVTLSCEQNLNHDAMYWYRQDPGQGLRLIYYSQIVNDFQKGDIAEGYSVSREKKESFPLTVTSAQKNPTAFYLCASSIGTGSYTEAFFGQGTRLTVV.

The V gene is TRBV11-2, the J gene TRBJ2-5; as DNA is missing, the TRBD1 call by TCRdb cannot be tested. The CDR3 loop spans 14 amino acids. Germline values: CDR1 SGHAT, CDR2 FQNNGV. The chain's CDR3 is CASSSLASQETQYF.

This chain joins TRBV29-1 and TRBJ2-1; there is no DNA to check the TCRdb D call of TRBD2. The CDR3 loop spans 18 amino acids. Germline V gene sequence: CDR1 SQVTM, CDR2 ANQGSEA. CDR3 in amino acids: CSVADSLGGLAGENEQFF.

The V gene is TRBV7-2, the J gene TRBJ1-5; the D call of TRBD1 rests on TCRdb alone, since no DNA is present to check it. The CDR3 sequence is 20 residues long. From germline, CDR1 is SGHTA and CDR2 FQGNSA. The CDR3 loop reads CASSLGPMTGQGRVYQPQHF.